This T cell receptor beta chain was profiled in a study of T-cell memory formation after mild COVID-19. Looking at the study overall: Largely donor-specific TCR clusters were found. Study results and limitations: Second-wave clones with a day 37 peak had unconfirmed SARS-CoV-2 specificity. CD4+ bias marked clones expanding day 15 to 37, unlike balanced contracting clones. CD4+ contracting clones lay mainly in CM and EM, CD8+ ones in EMRA.

The CDR3 runs 14 residues. Germline V gives CDR1 DFQATT, CDR2 SNEGSKA (reference sequence). The ends were cut back, 5 bases at V and 3 bases at J, with 13 bases in the middle. TCRdb reprocessed the 5' RACE reads with MiXCR, giving one entry per CDR3 protein. The sample shows roughly 150,000 distinct CDR3 sequences, 13% to 15% of them seen only once. A word on this clonotype: The antigen is undetermined.

Sequencing input: PBMCs or a T cell subset sorted from them (not recorded which). This TCR derives from an adult woman who had mild COVID-19 (a few samples of this study predate the infection). Cell type and time point are not known. The chain employs TRBV20-1 and TRBJ2-2; D might be TRBD2 (5 bases). This CDR3 is CSARGGTDTGELFF. In DNA form, the CDR3 reads TGCAGTGCTCGAGGAGGTACGGACACCGGGGAGCTGTTTTTT.